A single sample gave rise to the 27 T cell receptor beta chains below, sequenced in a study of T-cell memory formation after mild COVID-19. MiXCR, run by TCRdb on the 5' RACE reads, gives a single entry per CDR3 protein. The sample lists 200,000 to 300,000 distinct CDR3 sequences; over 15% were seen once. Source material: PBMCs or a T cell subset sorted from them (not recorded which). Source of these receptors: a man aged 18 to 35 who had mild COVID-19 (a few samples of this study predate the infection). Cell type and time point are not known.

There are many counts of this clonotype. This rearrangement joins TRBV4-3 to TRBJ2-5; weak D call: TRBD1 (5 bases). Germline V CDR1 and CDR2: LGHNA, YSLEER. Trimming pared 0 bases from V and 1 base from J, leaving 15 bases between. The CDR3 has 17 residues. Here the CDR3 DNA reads TGCGCCAGCAGCCAAGAATGGGGCAGGCTCCCCCAAGAGACCCAGTACTTC. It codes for CASSQEWGRLPQETQYF.

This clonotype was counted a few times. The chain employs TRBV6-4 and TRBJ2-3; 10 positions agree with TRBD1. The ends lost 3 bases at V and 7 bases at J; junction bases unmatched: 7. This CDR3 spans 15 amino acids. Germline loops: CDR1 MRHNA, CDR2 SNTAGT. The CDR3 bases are TGTGCCAGCAGTGAGGAGACAGGGGGCCGTCATACGCAGTATTTT. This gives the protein CASSEETGGRHTQYF.

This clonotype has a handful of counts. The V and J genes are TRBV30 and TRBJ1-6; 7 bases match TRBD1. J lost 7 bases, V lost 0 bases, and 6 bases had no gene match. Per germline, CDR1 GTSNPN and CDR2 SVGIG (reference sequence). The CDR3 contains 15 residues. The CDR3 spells CAWSVKGASNSPLHF. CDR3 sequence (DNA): TGTGCCTGGAGTGTAAAGGGGGCTTCGAATTCACCCCTCCACTTT.

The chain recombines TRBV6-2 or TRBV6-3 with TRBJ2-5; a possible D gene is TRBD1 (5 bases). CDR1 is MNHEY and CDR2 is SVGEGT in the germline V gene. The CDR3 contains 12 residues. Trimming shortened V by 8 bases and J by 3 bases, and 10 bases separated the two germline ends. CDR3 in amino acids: CASRWGEETQYF. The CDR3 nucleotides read TGTGCCAGCCGTTGGGGCGAAGAGACCCAGTACTTC.

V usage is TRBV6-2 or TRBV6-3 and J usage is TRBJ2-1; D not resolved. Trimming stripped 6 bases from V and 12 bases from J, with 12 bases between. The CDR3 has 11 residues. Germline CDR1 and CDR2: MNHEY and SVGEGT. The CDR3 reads CASSLMRWQFF. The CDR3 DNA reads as TGTGCCAGCAGCCTGATGAGATGGCAGTTCTTC.

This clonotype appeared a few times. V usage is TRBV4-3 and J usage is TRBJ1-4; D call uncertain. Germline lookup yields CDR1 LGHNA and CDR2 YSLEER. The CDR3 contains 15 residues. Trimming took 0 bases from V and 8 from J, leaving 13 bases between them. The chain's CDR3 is CASSQDGPYKEKLFF. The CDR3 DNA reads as TGCGCCAGCAGCCAAGACGGACCTTACAAAGAAAAACTGTTTTTT.

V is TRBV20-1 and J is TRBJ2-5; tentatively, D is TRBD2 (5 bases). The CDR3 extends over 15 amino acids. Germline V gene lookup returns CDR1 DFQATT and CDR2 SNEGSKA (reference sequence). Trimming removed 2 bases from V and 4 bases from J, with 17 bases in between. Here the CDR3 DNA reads TGCAGTGCTAGATATACCCCGGAAGGGAGAGAGACCCAGTACTTC. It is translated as CSARYTPEGRETQYF.

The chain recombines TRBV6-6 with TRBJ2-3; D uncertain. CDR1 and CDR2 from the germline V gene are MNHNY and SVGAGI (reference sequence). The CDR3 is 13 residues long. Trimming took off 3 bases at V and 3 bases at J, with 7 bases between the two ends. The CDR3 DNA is TGTGCCAGCAGTTATCACACTACAGATACGCAGTATTTT. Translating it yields CASSYHTTDTQYF.

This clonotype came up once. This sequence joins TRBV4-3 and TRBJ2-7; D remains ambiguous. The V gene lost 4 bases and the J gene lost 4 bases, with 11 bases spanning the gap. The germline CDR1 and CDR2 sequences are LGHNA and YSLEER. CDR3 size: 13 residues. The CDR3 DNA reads TGCGCCAGCAGCCCAGTGAAGGGATACGAGCAGTACTTC. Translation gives CASSPVKGYEQYF.

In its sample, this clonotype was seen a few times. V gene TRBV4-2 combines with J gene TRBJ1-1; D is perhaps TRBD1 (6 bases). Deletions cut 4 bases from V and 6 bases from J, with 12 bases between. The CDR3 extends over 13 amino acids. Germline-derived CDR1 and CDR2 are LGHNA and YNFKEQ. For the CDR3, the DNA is TGTGCCAGCAGCCCACAGGGCATGGCTGAAGCTTTCTTT. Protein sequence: CASSPQGMAEAFF.

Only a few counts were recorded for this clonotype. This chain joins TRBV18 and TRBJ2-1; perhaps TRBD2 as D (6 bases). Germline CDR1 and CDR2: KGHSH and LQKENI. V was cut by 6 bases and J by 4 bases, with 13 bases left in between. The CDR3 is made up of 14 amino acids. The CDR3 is CASSPPGRYNEQFF. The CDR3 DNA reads TGTGCCAGCTCGCCGCCGGGGAGGTACAATGAGCAGTTCTTC.

The CDR3 region is CASSQAGLSGANVLTF. The CDR3 DNA follows: TGTGCCAGCAGCCAAGCGGGACTATCTGGGGCCAACGTCCTGACTTTC. This chain links TRBV3-1 with TRBJ2-6; 7 bases fit TRBD2. The CDR3 is 16 residues long. Germline V gene sequence: CDR1 LGHDT, CDR2 YNNKEL (reference sequence). After removal of 1 base from V and 1 base from J, the junction contained 1 base not matched to a gene.

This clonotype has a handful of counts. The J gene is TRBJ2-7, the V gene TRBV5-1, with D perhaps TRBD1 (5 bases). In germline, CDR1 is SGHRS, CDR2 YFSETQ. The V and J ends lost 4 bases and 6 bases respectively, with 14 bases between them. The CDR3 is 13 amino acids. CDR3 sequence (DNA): TGCGCCAGCAGCGCCGGACAAGTCCCCGAGCAGTACTTC. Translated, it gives CASSAGQVPEQYF.

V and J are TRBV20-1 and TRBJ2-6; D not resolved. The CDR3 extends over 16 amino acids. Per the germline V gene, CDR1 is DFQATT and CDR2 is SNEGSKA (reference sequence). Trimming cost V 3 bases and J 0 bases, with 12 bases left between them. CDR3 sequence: CSASSIHGSGANVLTF. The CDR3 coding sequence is TGCAGTGCTAGTTCGATACATGGCTCTGGGGCCAACGTCCTGACTTTC.

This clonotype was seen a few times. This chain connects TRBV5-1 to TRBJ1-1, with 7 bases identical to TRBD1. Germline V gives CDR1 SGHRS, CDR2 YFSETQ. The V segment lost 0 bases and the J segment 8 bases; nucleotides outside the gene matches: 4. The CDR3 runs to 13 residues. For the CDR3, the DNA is TGCGCCAGCAGCTTGGACAGGGGCCCAGAAGCTTTCTTT. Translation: CASSLDRGPEAFF. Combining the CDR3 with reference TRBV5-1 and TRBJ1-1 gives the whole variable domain KAGVTQTPRYLIKTRGQQVTLSCSPISGHRSVSWYQQTPGQGLQFLFEYFSETQRNKGNFPGRFSGRQFSNSRSEMNVSTLELGDSALYLCASSLDRGPEAFFGQGTRLTVV.

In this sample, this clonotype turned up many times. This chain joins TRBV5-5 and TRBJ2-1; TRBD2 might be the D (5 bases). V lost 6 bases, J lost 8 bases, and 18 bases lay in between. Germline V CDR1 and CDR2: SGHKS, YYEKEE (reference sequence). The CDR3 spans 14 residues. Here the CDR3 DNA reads TGTGCCAGCAACCTAGCTTGGGGATCTCATGAGCAGTTCTTC. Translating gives CASNLAWGSHEQFF.

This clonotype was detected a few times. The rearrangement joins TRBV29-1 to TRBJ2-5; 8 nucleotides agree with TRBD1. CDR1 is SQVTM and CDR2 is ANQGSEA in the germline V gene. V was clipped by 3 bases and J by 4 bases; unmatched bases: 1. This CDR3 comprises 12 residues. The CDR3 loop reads CSVDRGRETQYF. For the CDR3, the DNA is TGCAGCGTTGACAGGGGGCGAGAGACCCAGTACTTC.

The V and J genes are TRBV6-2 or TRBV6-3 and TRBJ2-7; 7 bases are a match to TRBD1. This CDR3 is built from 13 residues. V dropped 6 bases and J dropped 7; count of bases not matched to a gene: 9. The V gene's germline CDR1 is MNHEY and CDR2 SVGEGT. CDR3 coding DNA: TGTGCCAGCAGAGAGACCGGGACAGATGAGCAGTACGTC. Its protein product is CASRETGTDEQYV.

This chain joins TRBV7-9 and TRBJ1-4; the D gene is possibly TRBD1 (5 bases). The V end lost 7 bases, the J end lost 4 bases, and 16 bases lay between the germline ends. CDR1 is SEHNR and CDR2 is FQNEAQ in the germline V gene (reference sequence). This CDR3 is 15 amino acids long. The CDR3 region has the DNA TGTGCCAGCACCCCACGTGGGGGGGATAATGAAAAACTGTTTTTT. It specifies CASTPRGGDNEKLFF.

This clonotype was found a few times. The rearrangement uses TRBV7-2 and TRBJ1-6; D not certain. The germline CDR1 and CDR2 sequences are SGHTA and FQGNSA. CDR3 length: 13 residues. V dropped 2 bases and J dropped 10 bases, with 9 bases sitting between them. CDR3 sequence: CASSLRQESPLHF. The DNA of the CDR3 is TGTGCCAGCAGCTTACGGCAGGAATCACCCCTCCACTTT. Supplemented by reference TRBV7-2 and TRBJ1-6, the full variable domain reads GAGVSQSPSNKVTEKGKDVELRCDPISGHTALYWYRQSLGQGLEFLIYFQGNSAPDKSGLPSDRFSAERTGGSVSTLTIQRTQQEDSAVYLCASSLRQESPLHFGNGTRLTVT.

Written as DNA, the CDR3 is TGTGCCAGCACTGACAGCTCCTACAATGAGCAGTTCTTC. This gives the protein CASTDSSYNEQFF. V usage is TRBV4-2 and J usage is TRBJ2-1; possible D gene TRBD1, 5 bases. Germline CDR1 reads LGHNA; CDR2 reads YNFKEQ. This CDR3 is 13 amino acids long. The ends were cut back, 7 bases at V and 0 bases at J, with 7 bases in the middle.

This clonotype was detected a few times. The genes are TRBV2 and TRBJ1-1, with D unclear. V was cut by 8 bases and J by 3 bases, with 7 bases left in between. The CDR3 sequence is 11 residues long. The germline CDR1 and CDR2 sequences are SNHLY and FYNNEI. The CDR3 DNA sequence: TGTGCCAGCCTTTACTACACTGAAGCTTTCTTT. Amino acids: CASLYYTEAFF.

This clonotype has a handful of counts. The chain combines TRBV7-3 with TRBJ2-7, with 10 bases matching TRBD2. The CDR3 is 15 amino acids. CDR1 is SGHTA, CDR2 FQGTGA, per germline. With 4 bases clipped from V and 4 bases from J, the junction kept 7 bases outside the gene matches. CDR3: CASSSVSGGAYEQYF. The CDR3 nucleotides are TGTGCCAGCAGCTCCGTAAGCGGGGGGGCATACGAGCAGTACTTC.

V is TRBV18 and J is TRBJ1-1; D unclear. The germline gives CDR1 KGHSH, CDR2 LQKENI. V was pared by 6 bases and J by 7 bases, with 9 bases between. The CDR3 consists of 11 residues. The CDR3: CASSIMDEAFF. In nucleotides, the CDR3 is TGTGCCAGCTCGATTATGGATGAAGCTTTCTTT.

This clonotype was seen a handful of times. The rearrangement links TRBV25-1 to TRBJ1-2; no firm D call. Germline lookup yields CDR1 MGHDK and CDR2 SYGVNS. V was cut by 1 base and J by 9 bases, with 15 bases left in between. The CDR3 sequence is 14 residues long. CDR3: CASSESGYLLSYTF. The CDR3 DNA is TGTGCCAGCAGTGAATCGGGCTACCTGTTGAGCTACACCTTC.

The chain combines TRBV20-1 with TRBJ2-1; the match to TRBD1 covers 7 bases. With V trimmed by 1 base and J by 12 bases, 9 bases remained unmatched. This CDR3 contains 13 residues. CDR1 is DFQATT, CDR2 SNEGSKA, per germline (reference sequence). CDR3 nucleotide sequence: TGCAGTGCTAGAGGGGGCAGGGGGTCTATGCAGTTCTTC. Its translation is CSARGGRGSMQFF.

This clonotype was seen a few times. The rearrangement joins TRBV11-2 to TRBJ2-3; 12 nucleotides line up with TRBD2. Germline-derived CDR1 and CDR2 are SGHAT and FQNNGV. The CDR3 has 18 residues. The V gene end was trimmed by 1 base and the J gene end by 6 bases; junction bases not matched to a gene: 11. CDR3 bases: TGTGCCAGCAGCTTAGTTGGGCCTAGCGGGGGGGCGAGGGATACGCAGTATTTT. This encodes CASSLVGPSGGARDTQYF.